This TCR beta chain emerged from a study of cytomegalovirus exposure and HLA in healthy donors. Use of 60 Vbeta and 13 Jbeta primers characterized the PCR. Using immunoSEQ multiplex PCR, the repertoire was profiled, and TCRdb retains in-frame clones only, with some absent. The sample shows roughly 140,000 clones, 80% of them seen only once. Points on this clone: What it recognizes is unknown.

CDR1 is LNHDA and CDR2 is SQIVND in the germline V gene (reference sequence). V was pared by 5 bases and J by 1 base, with 14 bases between. The CDR3 consists of 16 residues. Regarding the study as a whole: Sequencing artifact likely explains a cluster of highly shared sequence variants.

The sequenced sample was PBMCs. This chain joins TRBV19 and TRBJ1-4; tentatively, D is TRBD1 (6 bases). The receptor comes from a man aged 35-49 years in good health and CMV-seronegative. As DNA, the CDR3 is TGTGCCAGTAGTCTGACCAGGGGAGTAACTAATGAAAAACTGTTTTTT. Its translation is CASSLTRGVTNEKLFF.